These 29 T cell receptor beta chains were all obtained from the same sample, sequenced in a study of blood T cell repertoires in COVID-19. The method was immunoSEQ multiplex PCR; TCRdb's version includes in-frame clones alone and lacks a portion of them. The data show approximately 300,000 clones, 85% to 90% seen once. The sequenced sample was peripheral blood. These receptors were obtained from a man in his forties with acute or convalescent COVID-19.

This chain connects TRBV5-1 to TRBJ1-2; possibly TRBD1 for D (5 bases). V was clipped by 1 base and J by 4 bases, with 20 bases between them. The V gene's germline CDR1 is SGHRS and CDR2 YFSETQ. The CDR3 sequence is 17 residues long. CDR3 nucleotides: TGCGCCAGCAGCTTGAATTCCAGGGTCGGCGATTTCTATGGCTACACCTTC. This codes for CASSLNSRVGDFYGYTF.

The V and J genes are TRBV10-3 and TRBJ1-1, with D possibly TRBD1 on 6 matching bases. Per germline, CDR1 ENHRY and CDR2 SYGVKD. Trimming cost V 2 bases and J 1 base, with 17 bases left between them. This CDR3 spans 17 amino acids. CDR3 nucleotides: TGTGCCATCAGTGAGAACCCGAGGACAGCCTGGAACACTGAAGCTTTCTTT. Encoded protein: CAISENPRTAWNTEAFF.

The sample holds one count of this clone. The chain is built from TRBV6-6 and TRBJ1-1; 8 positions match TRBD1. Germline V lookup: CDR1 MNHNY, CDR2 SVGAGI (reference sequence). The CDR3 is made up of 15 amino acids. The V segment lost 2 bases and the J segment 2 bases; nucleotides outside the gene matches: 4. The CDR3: CASSYPGTGNTEAFF. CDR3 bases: TGTGCCAGCAGTTACCCCGGGACAGGAAACACTGAAGCTTTCTTT.

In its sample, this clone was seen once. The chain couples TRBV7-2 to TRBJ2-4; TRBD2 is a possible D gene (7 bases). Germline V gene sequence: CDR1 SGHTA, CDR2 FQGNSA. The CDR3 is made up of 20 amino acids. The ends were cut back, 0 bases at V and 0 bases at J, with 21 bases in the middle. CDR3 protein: CASSLAGGAAGNLAKNIQYF. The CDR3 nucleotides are TGTGCCAGCAGCTTAGCGGGGGGGGCGGCGGGGAACCTAGCCAAAAACATTCAGTACTTC.

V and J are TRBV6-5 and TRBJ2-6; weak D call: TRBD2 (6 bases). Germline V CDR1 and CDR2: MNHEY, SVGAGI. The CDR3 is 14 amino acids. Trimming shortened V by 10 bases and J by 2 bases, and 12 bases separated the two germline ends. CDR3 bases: TGTGCCATAATGCGGGGCGCTGGGGCCAACGTCCTGACTTTC. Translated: CAIMRGAGANVLTF.

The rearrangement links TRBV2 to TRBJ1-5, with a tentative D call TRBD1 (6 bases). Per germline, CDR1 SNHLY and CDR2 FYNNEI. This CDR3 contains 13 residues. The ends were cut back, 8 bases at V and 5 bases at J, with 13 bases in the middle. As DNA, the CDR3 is TGTGCCAGCCGAAGGACAGACTATCAGCCCCAGCATTTT. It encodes CASRRTDYQPQHF.

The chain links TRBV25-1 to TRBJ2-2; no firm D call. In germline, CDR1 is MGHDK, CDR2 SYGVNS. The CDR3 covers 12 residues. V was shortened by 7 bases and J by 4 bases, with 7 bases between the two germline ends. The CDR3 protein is CASKPGTGELFF. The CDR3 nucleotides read TGTGCCAGCAAACCGGGCACCGGGGAGCTGTTTTTT.

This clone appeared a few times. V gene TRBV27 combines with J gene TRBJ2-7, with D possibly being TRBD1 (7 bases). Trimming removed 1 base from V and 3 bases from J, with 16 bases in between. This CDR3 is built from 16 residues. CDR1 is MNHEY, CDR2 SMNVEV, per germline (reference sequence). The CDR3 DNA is TGTGCCAGCAGTTTATTGGCAGGGGGGAGCTTCTACGAGCAGTACTTC. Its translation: CASSLLAGGSFYEQYF.

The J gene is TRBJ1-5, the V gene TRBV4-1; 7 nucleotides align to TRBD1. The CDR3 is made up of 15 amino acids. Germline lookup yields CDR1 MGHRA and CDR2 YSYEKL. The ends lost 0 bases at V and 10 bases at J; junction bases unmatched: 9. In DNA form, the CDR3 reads TGCGCCAGCAGCCAAGAAGGGGGCGGGTGGTCTCCCCAGCATTTT. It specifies CASSQEGGGWSPQHF.

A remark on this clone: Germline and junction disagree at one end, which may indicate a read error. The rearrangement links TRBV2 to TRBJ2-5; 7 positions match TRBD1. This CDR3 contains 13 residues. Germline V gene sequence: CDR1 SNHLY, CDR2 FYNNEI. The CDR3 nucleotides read TGTGCCAGCAGTGGGGACAGAGAAGATACCCAGTACTTC. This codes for CASSGDREDTQYF.

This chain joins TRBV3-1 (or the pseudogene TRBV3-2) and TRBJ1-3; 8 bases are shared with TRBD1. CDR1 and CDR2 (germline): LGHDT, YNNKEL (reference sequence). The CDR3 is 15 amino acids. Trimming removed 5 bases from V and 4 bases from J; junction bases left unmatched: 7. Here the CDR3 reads CASSSDRGKGNTIYF. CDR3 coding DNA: TGTGCCAGCAGCTCTGACAGGGGAAAAGGAAACACCATATATTTT.

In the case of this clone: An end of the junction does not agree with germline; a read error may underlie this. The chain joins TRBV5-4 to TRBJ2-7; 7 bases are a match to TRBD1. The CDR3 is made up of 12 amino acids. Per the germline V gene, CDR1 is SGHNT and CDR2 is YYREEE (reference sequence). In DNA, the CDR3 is TGTGCCAGCAGCTTGCAGCAGGGGGTCCCAGGGTTC. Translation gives CASSLQQGVPGF.

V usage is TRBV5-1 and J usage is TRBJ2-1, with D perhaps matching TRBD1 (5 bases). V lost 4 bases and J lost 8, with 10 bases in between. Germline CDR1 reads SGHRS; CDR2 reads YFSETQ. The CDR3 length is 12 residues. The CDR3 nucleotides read TGCGCCAGCAGCCCCTTAGGGGATGAGCAGTTCTTC. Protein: CASSPLGDEQFF.

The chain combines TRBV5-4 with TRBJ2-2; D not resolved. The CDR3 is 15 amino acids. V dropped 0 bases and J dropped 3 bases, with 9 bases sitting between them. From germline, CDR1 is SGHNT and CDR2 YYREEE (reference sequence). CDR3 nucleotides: TGTGCCAGCAGCTTGGAATCGCGCTACACCGGGGAGCTGTTTTTT. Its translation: CASSLESRYTGELFF.

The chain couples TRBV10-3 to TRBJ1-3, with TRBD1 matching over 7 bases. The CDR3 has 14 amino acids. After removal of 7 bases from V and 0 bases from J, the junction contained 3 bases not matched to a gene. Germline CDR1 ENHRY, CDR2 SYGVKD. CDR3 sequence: CAIMGTASGNTIYF. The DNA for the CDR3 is TGTGCCATCATGGGGACAGCCTCTGGAAACACCATATATTTT.

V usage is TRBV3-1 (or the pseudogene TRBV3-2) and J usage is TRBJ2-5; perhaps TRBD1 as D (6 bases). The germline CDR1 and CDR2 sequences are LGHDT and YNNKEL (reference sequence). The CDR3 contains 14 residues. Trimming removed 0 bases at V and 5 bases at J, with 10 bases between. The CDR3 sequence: CASSQDARGETQYF. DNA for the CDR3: TGTGCCAGCAGCCAAGATGCGAGGGGGGAGACCCAGTACTTC.

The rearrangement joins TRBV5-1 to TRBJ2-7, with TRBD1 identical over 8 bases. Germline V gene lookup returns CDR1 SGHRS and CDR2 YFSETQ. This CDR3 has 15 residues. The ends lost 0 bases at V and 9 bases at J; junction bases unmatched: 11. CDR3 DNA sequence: TGCGCCAGCAGCTTGGAGGGGCAGGGGGCTACGGGGCAGTACTTC. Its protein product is CASSLEGQGATGQYF.

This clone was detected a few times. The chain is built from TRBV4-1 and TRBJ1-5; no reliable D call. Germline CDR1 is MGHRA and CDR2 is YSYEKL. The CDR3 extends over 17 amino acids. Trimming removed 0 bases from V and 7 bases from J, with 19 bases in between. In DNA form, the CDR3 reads TGCGCCAGCAGCCAAGATTATTTTGGAGGAATACGGCAGCCCCAGCATTTT. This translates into CASSQDYFGGIRQPQHF.

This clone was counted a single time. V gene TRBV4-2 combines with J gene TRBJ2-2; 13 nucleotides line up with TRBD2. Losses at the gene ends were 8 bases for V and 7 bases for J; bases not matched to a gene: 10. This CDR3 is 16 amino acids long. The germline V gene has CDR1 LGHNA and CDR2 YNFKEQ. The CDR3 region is CASGTTSGGAHGELFF. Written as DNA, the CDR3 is TGTGCCAGCGGTACTACTAGCGGGGGGGCCCACGGGGAGCTGTTTTTT.

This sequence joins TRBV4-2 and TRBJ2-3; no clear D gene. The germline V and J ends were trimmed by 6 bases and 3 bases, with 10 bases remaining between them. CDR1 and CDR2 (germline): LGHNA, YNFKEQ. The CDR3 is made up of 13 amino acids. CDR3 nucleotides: TGTGCCAGCAGTCTTCTGGAGACAGATACGCAGTATTTT. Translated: CASSLLETDTQYF.

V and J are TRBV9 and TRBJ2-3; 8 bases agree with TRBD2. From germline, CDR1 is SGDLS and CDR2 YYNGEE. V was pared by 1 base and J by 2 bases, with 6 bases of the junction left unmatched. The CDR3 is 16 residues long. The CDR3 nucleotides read TGTGCCAGCAGCGTATTTAGCGGGATTACCACAGATACGCAGTATTTT. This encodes CASSVFSGITTDTQYF.

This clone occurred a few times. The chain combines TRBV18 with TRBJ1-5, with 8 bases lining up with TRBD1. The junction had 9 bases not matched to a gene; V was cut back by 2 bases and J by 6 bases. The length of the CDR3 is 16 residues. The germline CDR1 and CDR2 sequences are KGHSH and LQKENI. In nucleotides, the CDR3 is TGTGCCAGCTCACCAGTAGGGACAGGCGGTAGTCAGCCCCAGCATTTT. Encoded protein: CASSPVGTGGSQPQHF. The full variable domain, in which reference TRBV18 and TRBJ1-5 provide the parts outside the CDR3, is NAGVMQNPRHLVRRRGQEARLRCSPMKGHSHVYWYRQLPEEGLKFMVYLQKENIIDESGMPKERFSAEFPKEGPSILRIQQVVRGDSAAYFCASSPVGTGGSQPQHFGDGTRLSIL.

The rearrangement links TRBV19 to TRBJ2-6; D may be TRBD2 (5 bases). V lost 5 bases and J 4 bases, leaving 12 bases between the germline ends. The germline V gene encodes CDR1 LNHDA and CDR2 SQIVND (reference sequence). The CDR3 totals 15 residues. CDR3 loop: CASSEGMWGANVLTF. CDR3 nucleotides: TGTGCCAGTAGTGAGGGTATGTGGGGGGCCAACGTCCTGACTTTC. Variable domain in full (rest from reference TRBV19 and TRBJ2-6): DGGITQSPKYLFRKEGQNVTLSCEQNLNHDAMYWYRQDPGQGLRLIYYSQIVNDFQKGDIAEGYSVSREKKESFPLTVTSAQKNPTAFYLCASSEGMWGANVLTFGAGSRLTVL.

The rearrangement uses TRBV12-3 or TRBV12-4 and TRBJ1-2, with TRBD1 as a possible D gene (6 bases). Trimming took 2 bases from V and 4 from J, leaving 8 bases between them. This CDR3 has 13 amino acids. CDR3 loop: CASSLLGGYGYTF. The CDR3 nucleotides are TGTGCCAGCAGTTTACTAGGGGGCTATGGCTACACCTTC.

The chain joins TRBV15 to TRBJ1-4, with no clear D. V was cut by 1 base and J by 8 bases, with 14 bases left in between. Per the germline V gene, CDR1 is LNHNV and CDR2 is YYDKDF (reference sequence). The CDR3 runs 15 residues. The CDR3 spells CATSRGAGVVEKLFF. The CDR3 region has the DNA TGTGCCACCAGCAGAGGGGCCGGGGTAGTCGAAAAACTGTTTTTT.

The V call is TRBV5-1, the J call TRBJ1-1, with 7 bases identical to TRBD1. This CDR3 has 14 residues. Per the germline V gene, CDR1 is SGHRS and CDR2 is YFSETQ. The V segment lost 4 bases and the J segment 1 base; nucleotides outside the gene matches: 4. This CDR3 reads CASSGRGTNTEAFF. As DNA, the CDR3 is TGCGCCAGCAGCGGCAGGGGGACGAACACTGAAGCTTTCTTT.

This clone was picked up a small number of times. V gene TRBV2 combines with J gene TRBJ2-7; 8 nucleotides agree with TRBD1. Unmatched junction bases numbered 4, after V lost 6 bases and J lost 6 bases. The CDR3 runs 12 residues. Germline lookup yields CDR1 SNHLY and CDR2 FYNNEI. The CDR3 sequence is CASSVDRGEQYF. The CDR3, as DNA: TGTGCCAGCAGCGTCGACAGGGGCGAGCAGTACTTC.

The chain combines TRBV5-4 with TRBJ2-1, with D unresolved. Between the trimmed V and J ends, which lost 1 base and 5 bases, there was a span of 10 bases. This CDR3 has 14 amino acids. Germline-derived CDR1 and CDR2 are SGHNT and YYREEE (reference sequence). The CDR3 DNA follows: TGTGCCAGCAGCTTGTTTGGGCTAAACAATGAGCAGTTCTTC. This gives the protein CASSLFGLNNEQFF.

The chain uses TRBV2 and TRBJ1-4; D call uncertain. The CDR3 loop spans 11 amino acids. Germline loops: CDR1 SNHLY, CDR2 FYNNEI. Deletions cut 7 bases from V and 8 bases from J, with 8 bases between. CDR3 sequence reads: CASTAGEKLFF. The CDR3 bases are TGTGCCAGCACGGCGGGGGAAAAACTGTTTTTT.